This T cell receptor beta chain emerged from a study of blood T cells in healthy people across ages. It was with a sample-barcoded 5' primer and a J-beta primer mix that a second PCR of roughly 7 to 12 cycles was run. TCRdb passed the 5' RACE reads through MiXCR, listing each CDR3 protein once. The sample lists about 1,800,000 distinct CDR3 sequences, roughly 27% occurring once. Per germline, CDR1 SGHTA and CDR2 FQGNSA. Trimming removed 3 bases from V and 5 bases from J, with 13 bases in between. The CDR3 spans 14 residues. V is TRBV7-2 and J is TRBJ2-5; D might be TRBD1 or TRBD2, each matching 6 bases. This TCR came from a woman aged 25 to 45 in good health. Sequencing was performed on blood. CDR3 sequence reads: CASSFPGGVETQYF. As DNA, the CDR3 is TGTGCCAGCAGCTTTCCCGGGGGCGTTGAGACCCAGTACTTC.